The rows below give T cell receptor beta chains drawn from one sample of a study of T cell responses to AZD1222 COVID-19 vaccine. Clones were sequenced by immunoSEQ multiplex PCR, and TCRdb holds only the in-frame ones, with some missing. Among more than 70,000 clones, 65% to 90% were seen once, and the ten largest hold more than 7%. The input for sequencing was peripheral blood, taken on day 0 of AZD1222 vaccination. The receptors shown here come from an adult in good health. CDR3s include the opening cysteine and the closing phenylalanine or tryptophan. D genes are given only for firm matches. A clone size is listed for some rows: how often the clone was seen (once, few, many), or a class if it is expanded.

>-|TRBV12-3/TRBV12-4|TRBJ1-2|TRBD1
TGTGCCAGCAGTCAGGACAGGAGCTATGGCTACACCTTC
CASSQDRSYGYTF
>-|TRBV28|TRBJ1-1|-
TGTGCCAGCAGTCCCCATGGGTTGGTTTCGAACACTGAAGCTTTCTTT
CASSPHGLVSNTEAFF
>-|TRBV11-3|TRBJ2-7|TRBD1
TGTGCCAGCAACTCCGGGACAGGGTACGAGCAGTACTTC
CASNSGTGYEQYF
>-|TRBV14|TRBJ2-1|TRBD2
TGTGCCAGCAGCCAGTTTCGGGGACTAGCGGGATTAAAGAATGAGCAGTTCTTC
CASSQFRGLAGLKNEQFF
>-|TRBV18|TRBJ2-3|TRBD2
TGTGCCAGCTCACCCGTGGGAAGCGGGGGACTGGGGGCAGATACGCAGTATTTT
CASSPVGSGGLGADTQYF
>-|TRBV29-1|TRBJ1-4|-
TGCAGCGCCCGGCCCGCAACTAATGAAAAACTGTTTTTT
CSARPATNEKLFF
>medium-sized|TRBV5-1|TRBJ1-2|-
TGCGCCAGCAGCTTGGAGGCAGGGGAGAACTATGGCTACACCTTC
CASSLEAGENYGYTF
>large|TRBV28|TRBJ2-7|TRBD2
TGTGCCAGCGGGGGAGGCGGGAGTGTTTTTTACGAGCAGTACTTC
CASGGGGSVFYEQYF
>-|TRBV19|TRBJ1-2|-
TGTGCCAGTAGCCCTTGGGGGGGGGCTACCTATGGCTACACCTTC
CASSPWGGATYGYTF
>-|TRBV3-1/TRBV3-2|TRBJ2-7|TRBD1
TGTGCCAGCAGCCAAACACCGGGACAGGGCTACGAGCAGTACTTC
CASSQTPGQGYEQYF
>-|TRBV2|TRBJ1-2|-
TGTGCCAGCAGTCTTTCGGGGTACTATGGCTACACCTTC
CASSLSGYYGYTF
>-|TRBV7-9|TRBJ1-1|TRBD1
TGTGCCAGCAGCTCGACAGGGTTTCGGGTGAGCACTGAAGCTTTCTTT
CASSSTGFRVSTEAFF